This is a list of T cell receptor beta chains from one sample in a study of T cell responses to AZD1222 COVID-19 vaccine. Sequencing used immunoSEQ multiplex PCR; TCRdb keeps in-frame clones, though not all of them. Among under 200,000 clones listed, about 90% were seen once. The specimen was peripheral blood, collected on day 0 of MenACWY control vaccination. These receptors were taken from an adult in good health. Each CDR3 is given with its conserved first and last residue. The D gene is left open where the match is weak. Expanded clones are given a class, and other clones once, few, many or no size at all.

>-|-|TRBV19|TRBJ2-3
CASSMVGVAVLTDTQYF
TGTGCCAGTAGTATGGTGGGTGTGGCAGTTCTCACAGATACGCAGTATTTT
>-|TRBD1|TRBV19|TRBJ2-7
CASSAYRDRGLGEQYF
TGTGCCAGTAGTGCCTACCGGGACAGGGGTTTGGGTGAGCAGTACTTC
>-|-|TRBV2|TRBJ1-5
CASKRGSNQPQHF
TGTGCCAGCAAGCGGGGAAGCAATCAGCCCCAGCATTTT
>-|TRBD1|TRBV18|TRBJ1-3
CASSSISGTVAGNTIYF
TGTGCCAGCTCGTCCATCTCCGGGACAGTTGCCGGAAACACCATATATTTT
>-|TRBD1|TRBV30|TRBJ2-7
CAWGDSYEQYF
TGTGCCTGGGGGGACAGTTACGAGCAGTACTTC
>-|-|TRBV6-6|TRBJ2-7
CASSPLAGVLEQYF
TGTGCCAGCAGTCCCCTGGCAGGGGTGCTCGAGCAGTACTTC
>-|TRBD2|TRBV5-1|TRBJ2-2
CASSPDSGRAKIGELFF
TGCGCCAGCAGCCCCGATAGCGGGAGGGCCAAAATCGGGGAGCTGTTTTTT
>once|-|TRBV6-5|TRBJ1-2
CASSYGSERDGYTF
TGTGCCAGCAGTTACGGGTCGGAGAGGGATGGCTACACCTTC
>-|TRBD2|TRBV5-1|TRBJ2-5
CASSSIGGLAGPQETQYF
TGCGCCAGCAGCTCAATTGGGGGACTAGCGGGACCACAAGAGACCCAGTACTTC
>-|TRBD1|TRBV9|TRBJ1-2
CASSEGNRGHYGYTF
TGTGCCAGCAGCGAGGGGAACAGGGGACACTATGGCTACACCTTC
>-|-|TRBV5-1|TRBJ2-7
CASSLVARAYEQYF
TGCGCCAGCAGCTTGGTGGCCCGGGCCTACGAGCAGTACTTC
>-|-|TRBV11-3|TRBJ2-2
CASSISGQGTGELFF
TGTGCCAGCAGCATCAGCGGGCAGGGCACCGGGGAGCTGTTTTTT
>-|-|TRBV4-2|TRBJ2-2
CASSHGGGELFF
TGTGCCAGCAGCCATGGGGGCGGGGAGCTGTTTTTT
>-|-|TRBV27|TRBJ2-7
CASSSGGLGRQYF
TGTGCCAGCAGTTCCGGAGGGCTAGGGAGGCAGTACTTC
>-|-|TRBV18|TRBJ1-1
CASSPGAAEAFF
TGTGCCAGCTCACCAGGGGCGGCTGAAGCTTTCTTT
>-|-|TRBV18|TRBJ1-4
CASSPIRDNEKLFF
TGTGCCAGCTCACCCATCAGGGATAATGAAAAACTGTTTTTT
>once|TRBD1|TRBV7-9|TRBJ2-1
CASSLGTGTDEQFF
TGTGCCAGCAGCTTAGGGACAGGGACCGATGAGCAGTTCTTC
>-|TRBD2|TRBV29-1|TRBJ2-1
CSVDSWLAGDRPGYNEQFF
TGCAGCGTTGATAGTTGGCTAGCGGGAGATCGTCCCGGCTACAATGAGCAGTTCTTC
>-|-|TRBV18|TRBJ1-1
CASSSNTEAFF
TGTGCCAGCTCGTCGAACACTGAAGCTTTCTTT
>-|-|TRBV28|TRBJ1-4
CASSFLGTEKLFF
TGTGCCAGCAGTTTCTTGGGTACTGAAAAACTGTTTTTT
>-|-|TRBV4-2|TRBJ1-6
CASSQDSGHNNSPLHF
TGTGCCAGCAGCCAAGATTCGGGACATAATAATTCACCCCTCCACTTT
>-|TRBD2|TRBV7-2|TRBJ2-1
CASSWGLAGENEQFF
TGTGCCAGCAGTTGGGGACTAGCGGGAGAAAATGAGCAGTTCTTC
>-|-|TRBV27|TRBJ1-3
CASRVTFSGNTIYF
TGTGCCAGCAGGGTGACTTTCTCTGGAAACACCATATATTTT
>-|TRBD1|TRBV3-1/TRBV3-2|TRBJ1-4
CASSQDMGQGGEKLFF
TGTGCCAGCAGCCAAGATATGGGACAGGGAGGGGAAAAACTGTTTTTT
>-|-|TRBV7-9|TRBJ2-1
CASSPSRPWDEQFF
TGTGCCAGCAGCCCCAGCCGCCCCTGGGATGAGCAGTTCTTC
>-|-|TRBV7-8|TRBJ1-4
CASSLPQATNEKLFF
TGTGCCAGCAGCTTACCACAGGCAACTAATGAAAAACTGTTTTTT
>-|-|TRBV7-2|TRBJ1-1
CASSLGRTANTEAFF
TGTGCCAGCAGCTTAGGAAGGACAGCGAACACTGAAGCTTTCTTT
>-|-|TRBV18|TRBJ1-6
CASSPRGTYSPLHF
TGTGCCAGCTCACCAAGGGGGACCTATTCACCCCTCCACTTT
>-|TRBD2|TRBV4-2|TRBJ2-5
CASSPERTSSETQYF
TGTGCCAGCAGCCCAGAGAGGACTAGCTCGGAGACCCAGTACTTC
>-|TRBD1|TRBV27|TRBJ1-1
CASSLGGTGDRGAFF
TGTGCCAGCAGTCTCGGCGGGACAGGGGATAGGGGAGCTTTCTTT
>-|-|TRBV7-9|TRBJ2-1
CASSLTTGTRLHEQFF
TGTGCCAGCAGCTTAACGACCGGGACCAGACTCCATGAGCAGTTCTTC
>-|-|TRBV7-8|TRBJ2-7
CASSLFGYEQYF
TGTGCCAGCAGCTTATTTGGCTACGAGCAGTACTTC
>-|-|TRBV9|TRBJ1-1
CASGRGMNTEAFF
TGTGCCAGCGGGAGGGGAATGAACACTGAAGCTTTCTTT
>-|-|TRBV19|TRBJ1-4
CASSGGQAPNEKLFF
TGTGCCAGTAGTGGAGGACAAGCCCCGAATGAAAAACTGTTTTTT
>-|-|TRBV24-1|TRBJ2-3
CATSDTGYGTDTQYF
TGTGCCACCAGTGATACAGGGTACGGCACAGATACGCAGTATTTT
>-|-|TRBV12-3/TRBV12-4|TRBJ1-2
CATGDKNYGYTF
TGTGCCACTGGGGACAAGAACTATGGCTACACCTTC
>few|-|TRBV12-5|TRBJ2-3
CASGGEGGTDTQYF
TGTGCTAGTGGGGGAGAAGGTGGAACAGATACGCAGTATTTT
>-|-|TRBV2|TRBJ2-5
CASSEGQTFETQYF
TGTGCCAGCAGTGAAGGGCAGACGTTCGAGACCCAGTACTTC
>-|-|TRBV5-1|TRBJ2-7
CASSFGPGGSYEQYF
TGCGCCAGCAGCTTCGGACCCGGGGGCTCCTACGAGCAGTACTTC
>once|-|TRBV5-1|TRBJ1-3
CASSPMGGQISRGNTIYF
TGCGCCAGCAGCCCGATGGGGGGACAAATTTCAAGGGGAAACACCATATATTTT
>-|TRBD1|TRBV5-4|TRBJ2-3
CASSIRTGFGTDTQYF
TGTGCCAGCAGCATAAGGACAGGATTTGGGACAGATACGCAGTATTTT
>few|-|TRBV4-3|TRBJ1-2
CASSQDGGFYGYTF
TGCGCCAGCAGCCAAGATGGGGGATTCTATGGCTACACCTTC
>-|-|TRBV19|TRBJ1-1
CASSINLGANTEAFF
TGTGCCAGTAGTATCAACCTGGGGGCGAACACTGAAGCTTTCTTT
>once|-|TRBV4-3|TRBJ2-1
CASSPRGSSYNEQFF
TGCGCCAGCAGCCCCCGAGGGAGCTCCTACAATGAGCAGTTCTTC
>-|-|TRBV24-1|TRBJ2-5
CATSDLGGPGETQYF
TGTGCCACCAGTGATTTGGGCGGACCGGGGGAGACCCAGTACTTC
>-|-|TRBV6-4|TRBJ1-2
CASSDSGSGTPYGYTF
TGTGCCAGCAGTGACTCCGGATCAGGGACCCCCTATGGCTACACCTTC
>few|TRBD2|TRBV29-1|TRBJ2-1
CSVEGWFGSGINEQFF
TGCAGCGTTGAAGGATGGTTCGGTAGCGGGATTAATGAGCAGTTCTTC
>once|TRBD1|TRBV30|TRBJ1-6
CAWSAGGWGNSPLHF
TGTGCCTGGAGTGCAGGGGGTTGGGGAAATTCACCCCTCCACTTT
>once|-|TRBV12-3/TRBV12-4|TRBJ2-7
CASRPDSYEQYF
TGTGCCAGCAGGCCGGACAGTTACGAGCAGTACTTC
>-|-|TRBV30|TRBJ1-3
CAWSVPGGNTIYF
TGTGCCTGGAGTGTTCCTGGGGGAAACACCATATATTTT